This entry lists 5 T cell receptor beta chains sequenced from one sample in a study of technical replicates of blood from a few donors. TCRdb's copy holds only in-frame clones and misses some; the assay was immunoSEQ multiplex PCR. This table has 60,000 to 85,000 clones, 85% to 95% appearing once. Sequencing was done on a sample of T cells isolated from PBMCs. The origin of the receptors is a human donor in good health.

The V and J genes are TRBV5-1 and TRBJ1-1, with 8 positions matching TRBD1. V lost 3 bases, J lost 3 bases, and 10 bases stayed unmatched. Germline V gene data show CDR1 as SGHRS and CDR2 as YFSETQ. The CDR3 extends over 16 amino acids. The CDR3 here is CASSSRHRGRYTEAFF. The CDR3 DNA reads TGCGCCAGCAGCTCCCGCCACAGGGGGAGATACACTGAAGCTTTCTTT.

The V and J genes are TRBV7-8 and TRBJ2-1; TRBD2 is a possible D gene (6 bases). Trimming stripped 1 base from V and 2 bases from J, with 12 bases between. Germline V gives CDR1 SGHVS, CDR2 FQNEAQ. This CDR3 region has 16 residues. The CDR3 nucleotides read TGTGCCAGCAGCTTAGGAGGGCTAGCGCCCTACAATGAGCAGTTCTTC. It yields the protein CASSLGGLAPYNEQFF.

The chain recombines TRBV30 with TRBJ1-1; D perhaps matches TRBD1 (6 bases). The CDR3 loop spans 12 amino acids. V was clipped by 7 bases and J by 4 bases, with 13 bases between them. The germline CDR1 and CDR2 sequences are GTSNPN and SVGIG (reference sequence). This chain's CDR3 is CALFPRGTEAFF. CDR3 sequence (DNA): TGTGCCTTGTTTCCCAGGGGCACTGAAGCTTTCTTT.

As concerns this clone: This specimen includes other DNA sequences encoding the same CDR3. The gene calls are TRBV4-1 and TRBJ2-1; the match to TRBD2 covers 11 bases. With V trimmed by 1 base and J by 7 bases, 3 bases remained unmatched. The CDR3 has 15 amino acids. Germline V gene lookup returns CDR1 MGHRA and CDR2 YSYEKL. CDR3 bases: TGCGCCAGCAGCCAAGGACTAGCGGGATTAAATGAGCAGTTCTTC. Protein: CASSQGLAGLNEQFF.

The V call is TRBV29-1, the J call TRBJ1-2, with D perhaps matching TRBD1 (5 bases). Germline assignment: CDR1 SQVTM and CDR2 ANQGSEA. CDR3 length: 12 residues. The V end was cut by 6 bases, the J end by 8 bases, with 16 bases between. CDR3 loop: CSVESRVYGYTF. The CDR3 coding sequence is TGCAGCGTGGAGTCCAGGGTTTACGGCTACACCTTC.